This paragraph reports one T cell receptor (beta chain). Its antigen is not identified. CDR3 length: 14 residues. V lost 8 bases and J lost 5, with 18 bases in between. CDR1 is SNHLY, CDR2 FYNNEI, per germline. The record originates from a study of T cell responses to AZD1222 COVID-19 vaccine. Findings and caveats of the study: The CD4 TCRs associated with vaccination extended across spike and predominated at 160-218 and 743-854. Receipt of two AZD1222 doses was followed by a rise in Spike-specific TCR breadth and depth. Seropositive AZD1222 recipients at baseline numbered only 6 or 7.

Method: immunoSEQ multiplex PCR; TCRdb's copy keeps in-frame clones and lacks some. The repertoire holds about 110,000 clones, with about 88% as singletons. V and J are TRBV2 and TRBJ1-2; tentative D call: TRBD1 (5 bases). This sample comprised peripheral blood, obtained on day 0 of AZD1222 vaccination. The TCR originated in an adult in good health. DNA for the CDR3: TGTGCCAGCCATGCCCGAGGGGCTGGGTATGGCTACACCTTC. Protein sequence: CASHARGAGYGYTF.